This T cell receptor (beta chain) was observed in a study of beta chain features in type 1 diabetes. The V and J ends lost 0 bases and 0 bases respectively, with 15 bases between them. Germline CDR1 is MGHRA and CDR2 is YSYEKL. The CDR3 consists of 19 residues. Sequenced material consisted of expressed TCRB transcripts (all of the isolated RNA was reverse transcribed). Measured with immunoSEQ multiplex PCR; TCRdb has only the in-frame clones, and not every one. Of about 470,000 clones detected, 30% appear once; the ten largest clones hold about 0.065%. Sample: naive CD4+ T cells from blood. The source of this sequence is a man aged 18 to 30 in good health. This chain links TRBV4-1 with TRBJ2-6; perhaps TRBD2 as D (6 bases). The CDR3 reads CASSQDQERVLSGANVLTF. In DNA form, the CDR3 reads TGCGCCAGCAGCCAAGATCAAGAGCGGGTGCTCTCTGGGGCCAACGTCCTGACTTTC.